A selection of T cell receptor beta chains follows, all from one sample in a study of T cell changes during pregnancy in multiple sclerosis. Method: immunoSEQ multiplex PCR; TCRdb's copy keeps in-frame clones and lacks some. The table includes approximately 42,000 clones, under 90% detected once. Sequences were derived from CD4+ T cells from peripheral blood mononuclear cells, sampled before pregnancy. These receptors were taken from a female donor with multiple sclerosis, enrolled in a pregnancy study. Each CDR3 is given with its conserved first and last residue.

TRBJ1-2 TRBV9 CASSVETGEHYGYTF
TRBJ2-7 TRBV5-1 CASSSLAGGPGEQYF
TRBJ2-1 TRBV7-3 CASSPSSGTDNEQFF
TRBJ2-1 TRBV2 CASYPDISTTGFF
TRBJ1-2 TRBV6-5 CASRKGGASIYGYTF
TRBJ2-3 TRBV19 CASSPPGGPSTDTQYF
TRBJ2-1 TRBV6-1 CASIGQGYEQFF
TRBJ1-1 TRBV19 CASSIGAANTEAFF
TRBJ2-6 TRBV4-2 CASSPAGQVPSGANVLTF
TRBJ1-1 TRBV29-1 CSVSGQGENTEAFF
TRBJ2-7 TRBV12-5 CASSGGVGEQYF
TRBJ2-3 TRBV29-1 CSADRDTDTQYF
TRBJ2-5 TRBV5-1 CASTMTRTQYF
TRBJ2-2 TRBV10-1 CASSRPSPQGTGELFF
TRBJ1-4 TRBV30 CAWSVGQGVFF
TRBJ2-1 TRBV19 CASSRLAGRSSYNEQFF
TRBJ2-7 TRBV13 CASSFQGLRVSGEQYF
TRBJ2-1 TRBV14 CASSQEVGASGYNEQFF
TRBJ2-2 TRBV11-1 CASRSGTSGGNTGELFF
TRBJ1-2 TRBV11-2 CASSSLMEGHYGYTF
TRBJ1-5 TRBV7-2 CASSLRGGTEHQPQHF
TRBJ1-1 TRBV5-8 CASSSYQGENTEAFF
TRBJ1-4 TRBV4-2 CASSQGTGVATNEKLFF
TRBJ2-1 TRBV4-2 CASSQEGQGIYNEQFF
TRBJ1-1 TRBV5-5 CASSFLPNTEAFF
TRBJ1-5 TRBV6-4 CASRTPGRGNQPQHF
TRBJ2-6 TRBV9 CASSEQGARSSGANVLTF
TRBJ1-2 TRBV6-5 CASAGTGVRGYTF
TRBJ2-5 TRBV30 CAWSVALAGVRETQYF
TRBJ2-2 TRBV16 CASSQRTGNTGELFF
TRBJ2-7 TRBV25-1 CASSEGGARSYEQYF
TRBJ2-1 TRBV5-1 CASTGEGNEQFF
TRBJ1-1 TRBV9 CASSVRSVNTEAFF
TRBJ1-2 TRBV18 CASSREQADGYTF
TRBJ1-1 TRBV11-2 CASGGQGGTEAFF
TRBJ2-3 TRBV18 CASSKPGLAVLNTDTQYF
TRBJ1-2 TRBV9 CASSVATGRSGYTF
TRBJ1-1 TRBV4-2 CASSQLGQGGILEAFF
TRBJ2-7 TRBV6-5 CASSYSGGSYEQYF
TRBJ1-2 TRBV5-1 CASSLADRVYGYTF
TRBJ2-5 TRBV5-1 CASSLVADQETQYF
TRBJ1-1 TRBV20-1 CRGQRNTEAFF
TRBJ2-1 TRBV19 CATSGNPLRVYNEQFF
TRBJ1-1 TRBV2 CASSEQVYTEAFF
TRBJ2-5 TRBV18 CASSPFLTGRSETQYF
TRBJ2-7 TRBV19 CASSIGTAEQYF
TRBJ2-3 TRBV7-6 CASSFGQGISADTQYF
TRBJ2-2 TRBV27 CASRGAAWTGELFF
TRBJ2-1 TRBV11-2 CASSLDLPGYNEQFF
TRBJ2-4 TRBV9 CASSVSGIRVTKNIQYF
TRBJ1-1 TRBV19 CASSIVSLAVNTEAFF
TRBJ1-2 TRBV11-2 CASSSGLYGYTF
TRBJ2-1 TRBV5-5 CASSLKPRDRGLYEQFF
TRBJ1-2 TRBV5-1 CASSFRPRDGYTF
TRBJ1-1 TRBV29-1 CSADRGTNTEAFF
TRBJ2-5 TRBV19 CASSMSTGGQTQYF
TRBJ2-1 TRBV9 CASSASTNSYNEQFF